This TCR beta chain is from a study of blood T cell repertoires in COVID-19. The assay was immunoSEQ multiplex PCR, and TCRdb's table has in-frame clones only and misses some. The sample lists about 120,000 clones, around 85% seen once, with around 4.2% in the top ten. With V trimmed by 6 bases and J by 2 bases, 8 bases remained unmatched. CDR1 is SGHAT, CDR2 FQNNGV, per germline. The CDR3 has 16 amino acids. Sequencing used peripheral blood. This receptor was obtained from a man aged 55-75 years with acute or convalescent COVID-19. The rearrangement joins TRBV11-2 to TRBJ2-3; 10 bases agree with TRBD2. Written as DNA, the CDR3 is TGTGCCAGCAGTCCCGGACTAGCGGTTCACACAGATACGCAGTATTTT. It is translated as CASSPGLAVHTDTQYF.